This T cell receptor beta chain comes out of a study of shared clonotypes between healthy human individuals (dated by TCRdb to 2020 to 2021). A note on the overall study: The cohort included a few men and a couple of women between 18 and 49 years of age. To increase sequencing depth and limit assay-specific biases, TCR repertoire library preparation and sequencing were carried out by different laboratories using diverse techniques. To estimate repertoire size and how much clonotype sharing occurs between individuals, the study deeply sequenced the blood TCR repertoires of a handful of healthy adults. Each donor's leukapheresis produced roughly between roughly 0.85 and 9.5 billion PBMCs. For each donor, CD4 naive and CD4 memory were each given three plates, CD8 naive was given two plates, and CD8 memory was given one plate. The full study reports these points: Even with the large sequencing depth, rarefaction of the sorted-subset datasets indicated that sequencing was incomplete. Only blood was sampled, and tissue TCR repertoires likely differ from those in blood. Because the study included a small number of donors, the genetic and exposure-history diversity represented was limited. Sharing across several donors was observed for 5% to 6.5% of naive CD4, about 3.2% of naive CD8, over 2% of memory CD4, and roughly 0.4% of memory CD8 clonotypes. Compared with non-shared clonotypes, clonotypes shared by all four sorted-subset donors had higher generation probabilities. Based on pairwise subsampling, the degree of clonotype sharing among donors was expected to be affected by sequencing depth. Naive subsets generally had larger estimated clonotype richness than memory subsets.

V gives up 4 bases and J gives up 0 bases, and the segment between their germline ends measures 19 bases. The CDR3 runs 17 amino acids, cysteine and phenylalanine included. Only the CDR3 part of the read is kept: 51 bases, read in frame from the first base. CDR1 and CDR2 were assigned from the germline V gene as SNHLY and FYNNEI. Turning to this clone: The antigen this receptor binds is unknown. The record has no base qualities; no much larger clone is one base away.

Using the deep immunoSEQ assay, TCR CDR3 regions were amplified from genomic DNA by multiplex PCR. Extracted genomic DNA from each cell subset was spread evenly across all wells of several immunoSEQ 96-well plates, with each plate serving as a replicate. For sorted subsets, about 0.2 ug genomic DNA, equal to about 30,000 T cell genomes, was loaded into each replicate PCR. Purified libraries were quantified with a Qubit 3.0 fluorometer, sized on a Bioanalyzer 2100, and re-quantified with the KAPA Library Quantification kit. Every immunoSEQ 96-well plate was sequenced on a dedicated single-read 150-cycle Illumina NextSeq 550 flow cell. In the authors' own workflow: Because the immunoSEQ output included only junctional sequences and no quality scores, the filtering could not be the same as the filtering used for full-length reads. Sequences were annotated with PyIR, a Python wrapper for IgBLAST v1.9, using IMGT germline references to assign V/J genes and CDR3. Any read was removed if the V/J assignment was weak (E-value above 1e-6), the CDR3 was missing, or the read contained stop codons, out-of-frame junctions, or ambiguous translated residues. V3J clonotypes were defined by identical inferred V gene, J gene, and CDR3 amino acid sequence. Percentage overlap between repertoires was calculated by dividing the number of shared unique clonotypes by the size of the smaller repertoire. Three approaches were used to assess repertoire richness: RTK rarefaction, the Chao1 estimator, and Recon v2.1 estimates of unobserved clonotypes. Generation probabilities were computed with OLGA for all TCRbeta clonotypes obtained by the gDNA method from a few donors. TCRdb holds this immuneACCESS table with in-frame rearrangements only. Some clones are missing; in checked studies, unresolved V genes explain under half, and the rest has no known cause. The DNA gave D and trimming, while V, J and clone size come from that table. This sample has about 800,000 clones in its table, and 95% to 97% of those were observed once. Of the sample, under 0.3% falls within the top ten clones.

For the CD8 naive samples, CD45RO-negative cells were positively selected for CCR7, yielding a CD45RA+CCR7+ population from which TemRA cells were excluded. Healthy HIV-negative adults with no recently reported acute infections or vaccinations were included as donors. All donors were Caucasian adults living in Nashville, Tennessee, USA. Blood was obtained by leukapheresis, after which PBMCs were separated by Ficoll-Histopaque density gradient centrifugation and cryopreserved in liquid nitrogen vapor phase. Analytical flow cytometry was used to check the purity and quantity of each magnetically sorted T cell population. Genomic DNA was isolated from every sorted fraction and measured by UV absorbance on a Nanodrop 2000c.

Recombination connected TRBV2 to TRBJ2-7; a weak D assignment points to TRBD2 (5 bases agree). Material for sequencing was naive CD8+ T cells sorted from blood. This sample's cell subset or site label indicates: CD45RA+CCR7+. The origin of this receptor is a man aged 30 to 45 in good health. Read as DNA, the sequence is TGTGCCAGCAGTGCTTCCCCTGGACTTCTAAGCTCCTACGAGCAGTACTTC. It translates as CASSASPGLLSSYEQYF.